The 29 T cell receptor beta chains below come from one sample, sequenced in a study of blood T cell repertoires in COVID-19. Profiling relied on immunoSEQ multiplex PCR, and the TCRdb table lists in-frame clones only, not all of them. The table records about 280,000 clones, roughly 85% of them present only once. The material sequenced was peripheral blood. The receptors come from a woman younger than 45 with active or convalescent COVID-19.

The chain carries TRBV10-1 and TRBJ1-1; no reliable D call. The CDR3 sequence is 15 residues long. Germline CDR1 WNHNN, CDR2 SYGVQD (reference sequence). V was trimmed by 3 bases and J by 6 bases, leaving 17 bases between them. CDR3 bases: TGCGCCAGCAGTGATCGCGGAGGGATCAAATCTGAAGCTTTCTTT. This encodes CASSDRGGIKSEAFF.

CDR3 region: CATQRGLSTDTQYF. The CDR3 DNA reads TGTGCCACACAGCGGGGGCTAAGCACAGATACGCAGTATTTT. The chain uses TRBV2 and TRBJ2-3; 8 bases are a match to TRBD2. The CDR3 loop spans 14 amino acids. J lost 0 bases, V lost 10 bases, and 6 bases had no gene match. The V gene's germline CDR1 is SNHLY and CDR2 FYNNEI.

This chain joins TRBV18 and TRBJ1-3; no reliable D call. The CDR3 extends over 14 amino acids. Per germline, CDR1 KGHSH and CDR2 LQKENI. V lost 6 bases and J 0 bases, leaving 9 bases between the germline ends. CDR3 sequence (DNA): TGTGCCAGCTCGCCGGTGAGCTCTGGAAACACCATATATTTT. It specifies CASSPVSSGNTIYF.

The V gene is TRBV18, the J gene TRBJ2-6, with 9 bases matching TRBD1. Per germline, CDR1 KGHSH and CDR2 LQKENI. The CDR3 consists of 17 residues. The V gene end was trimmed by 3 bases and the J gene end by 0 bases; junction bases not matched to a gene: 3. The CDR3 nucleotides read TGTGCCAGCTCACCGGGACAGGGTTCCTCTGGGGCCAACGTCCTGACTTTC. Translated: CASSPGQGSSGANVLTF.

This clone appeared a few times. The chain links TRBV2 to TRBJ1-6; D not certain. The CDR3 consists of 13 residues. V gave up 4 bases and J gave up 6 bases, with 7 bases separating them. Germline CDR1 SNHLY, CDR2 FYNNEI. The CDR3: CASSAGSNSPLHF. CDR3 DNA sequence: TGTGCCAGCAGTGCCGGGAGTAATTCACCCCTCCACTTT.

This rearrangement joins TRBV6-6 to TRBJ2-7; D is perhaps TRBD2 (5 bases). Deletions cut 8 bases from V and 3 bases from J, with 23 bases between. The CDR3 runs to 16 residues. In germline, CDR1 is MNHNY, CDR2 SVGAGI (reference sequence). The CDR3 nucleotides are TGTGCCAGCTCCCCAGGCCCCCCGGGAAGAAACTACGAGCAGTACTTC. This encodes CASSPGPPGRNYEQYF.

The chain links TRBV5-1 to TRBJ2-2; maybe TRBD1 (5 bases). The CDR3 runs to 15 residues. The V gene's germline CDR1 is SGHRS and CDR2 YFSETQ. The V end lost 0 bases, the J end lost 4 bases, and 10 bases lay between the germline ends. The CDR3 bases are TGCGCCAGCAGCTTGGCCACAGGAAGCACCGGGGAGCTGTTTTTT. This sequence encodes CASSLATGSTGELFF.

J is TRBJ2-1 and V is TRBV24-1, with 8 bases identical to TRBD1. V dropped 2 bases and J dropped 8; count of bases not matched to a gene: 10. The CDR3 loop spans 16 amino acids. The V gene's germline CDR1 is KGHDR and CDR2 SFDVKD. CDR3 in amino acids: CATSDSGQGEAYEQFF. Written as DNA, the CDR3 is TGTGCCACCAGTGATTCTGGACAGGGAGAGGCGTATGAGCAGTTCTTC.

V gene TRBV6-5 combines with J gene TRBJ1-4, with D unclear. V was clipped by 2 bases and J by 0 bases, with 7 bases between them. Germline CDR1 and CDR2: MNHEY and SVGAGI. The CDR3 totals 15 residues. CDR3 DNA: TGTGCCAGCAGTTACCTGGGAGCAACTAATGAAAAACTGTTTTTT. The encoded protein is CASSYLGATNEKLFF.

This chain links TRBV5-1 with TRBJ1-4; possible D gene TRBD1, 5 bases. The germline CDR1 and CDR2 sequences are SGHRS and YFSETQ. The CDR3 sequence is 15 residues long. Trimming pared 4 bases from V and 4 bases from J, leaving 14 bases between. In DNA form, the CDR3 reads TGCGCCAGCAGCCCCCAGACAGCCCTTAATGAAAAACTGTTTTTT. Amino acids: CASSPQTALNEKLFF. Based on the CDR3 plus reference TRBV5-1 and TRBJ1-4, the full variable domain is KAGVTQTPRYLIKTRGQQVTLSCSPISGHRSVSWYQQTPGQGLQFLFEYFSETQRNKGNFPGRFSGRQFSNSRSEMNVSTLELGDSALYLCASSPQTALNEKLFFGSGTQLSVL.

The chain joins TRBV7-9 to TRBJ1-2, with 8 bases matching TRBD1. J lost 7 bases, V lost 5 bases, and 6 bases had no gene match. Germline lookup yields CDR1 SEHNR and CDR2 FQNEAQ (reference sequence). The CDR3 spans 13 residues. The CDR3: CASSTGQGFGYTF. The CDR3 DNA reads TGTGCCAGCAGCACCGGACAGGGCTTTGGCTACACCTTC.

This chain joins TRBV11-2 and TRBJ2-7; D perhaps matches TRBD2 (5 bases). Trimming pared 5 bases from V and 4 bases from J, leaving 12 bases between. The CDR3 has 13 amino acids. CDR1 SGHAT and CDR2 FQNNGV come from the germline V gene. The CDR3 is CASSPPPGYEQYF. As DNA, the CDR3 is TGTGCCAGCAGCCCCCCTCCGGGGTACGAGCAGTACTTC.

The rearrangement joins TRBV6-4 to TRBJ2-3; 8 bases line up with TRBD1. This CDR3 comprises 15 residues. V shed 3 bases, J shed 2 bases, and the junction held 4 bases outside the gene matches. Germline V gene sequence: CDR1 MRHNA, CDR2 SNTAGT. The CDR3 spells CASSEPGGVTDTQYF. In nucleotides, the CDR3 is TGTGCCAGCAGTGAGCCAGGGGGCGTCACAGATACGCAGTATTTT.

Worth noting for this clone: Germline and junction disagree at one end, which may indicate a read error. This sequence joins TRBV30 and TRBJ1-6; 11 bases agree with TRBD1. This CDR3 region has 17 residues. CDR1 and CDR2 (germline): GTSNPN, SVGIG (reference sequence). The CDR3 DNA reads TGTGCCCGGAGTGGACCCCCGGGACAGGGGGGCAATTCACCCCTCCACTTT. Translation gives CARSGPPGQGGNSPLHF.

This chain uses TRBV5-1 with TRBJ2-6; tentative D call: TRBD1 (6 bases). Germline assignment: CDR1 SGHRS and CDR2 YFSETQ. The CDR3 is 17 residues long. The V and J ends lost 1 base and 4 bases respectively, with 15 bases between them. CDR3 sequence reads: CASSLTPTGHGANVLTF. As DNA, the CDR3 is TGCGCCAGCAGCTTGACCCCGACAGGCCACGGGGCCAACGTCCTGACTTTC.

V and J are TRBV27 and TRBJ2-7; TRBD2 aligns across 9 bases. Trimming took 3 bases from V and 5 from J; bases not matched to a gene: 8. CDR1 and CDR2 (germline): MNHEY, SMNVEV (reference sequence). The CDR3 has 15 amino acids. The CDR3 DNA sequence: TGTGCCAGCAGTTTGAGGCGGGGGGGCCATCACGAGCAGTACTTC. Translation: CASSLRRGGHHEQYF.

CDR3 amino acids: CASSLQGGNNSPLHF. The CDR3 DNA sequence: TGTGCCAGCTCACTACAGGGGGGCAATAATTCACCCCTCCACTTT. The chain links TRBV18 to TRBJ1-6; 8 bases are shared with TRBD1. The germline V gene encodes CDR1 KGHSH and CDR2 LQKENI. The CDR3 contains 15 residues. The junction had 4 bases not matched to a gene; V was cut back by 4 bases and J by 5 bases.

This clone was counted once. V is TRBV12-3 or TRBV12-4 and J is TRBJ1-5; tentative D call: TRBD1 (6 bases). V gave up 8 bases and J gave up 2 bases, with 10 bases separating them. The CDR3 has 13 residues. The CDR3 sequence: CASGRGGNQPQHF. DNA of the CDR3: TGTGCCAGCGGGAGGGGGGGCAATCAGCCCCAGCATTTT.

This clone was seen just once. V and J are TRBV28 and TRBJ2-7, with D perhaps matching TRBD2 (6 bases). This CDR3 is built from 16 residues. Trimming took off 8 bases at V and 2 bases at J, with 22 bases between the two ends. Germline assignment: CDR1 MDHEN and CDR2 SYDVKM. The CDR3 reads CASRRQGGIWPYEQYF. CDR3 nucleotides: TGTGCCAGCCGTCGGCAGGGAGGAATTTGGCCCTACGAGCAGTACTTC.

The gene calls are TRBV5-1 and TRBJ2-2; 11 nucleotides match TRBD1. Germline-derived CDR1 and CDR2 are SGHRS and YFSETQ. This CDR3 has 15 amino acids. V lost 3 bases, J lost 3 bases, and 1 base stayed unmatched. The CDR3 is CASSSGQGDTGELFF. CDR3 in DNA: TGCGCCAGCAGCTCGGGACAGGGGGACACCGGGGAGCTGTTTTTT.

The chain uses TRBV27 and TRBJ2-7, with D possibly matching TRBD2 (5 bases). This CDR3 has 15 residues. V lost 0 bases and J 3 bases, leaving 12 bases between the germline ends. Germline CDR1 reads MNHEY; CDR2 reads SMNVEV (reference sequence). CDR3 region: CASSLSRGTGYEQYF. CDR3 sequence (DNA): TGTGCCAGCAGTTTATCCCGGGGAACCGGCTACGAGCAGTACTTC.

The chain recombines TRBV5-6 with TRBJ1-6, with 9 positions matching TRBD1. The CDR3 sequence is 15 residues long. V trimming: 1 base; J trimming: 10 bases; junction bases outside the gene matches: 6. The V gene's germline CDR1 is SGHDT and CDR2 YYEEEE. The CDR3 sequence is CASSLWDRVQSPLHF. DNA for the CDR3: TGTGCCAGCAGCTTGTGGGACAGGGTACAGTCACCCCTCCACTTT. Full variable domain (outside the CDR3, taken from reference TRBV5-6 and TRBJ1-6): DAGVTQSPTHLIKTRGQQVTLRCSPKSGHDTVSWYQQALGQGPQFIFQYYEEEERQRGNFPDRFSGHQFPNYSSELNVNALLLGDSALYLCASSLWDRVQSPLHFGNGTRLTVT.

This chain connects TRBV19 to TRBJ2-7; TRBD2 might be the D (6 bases). Germline V gives CDR1 LNHDA, CDR2 SQIVND (reference sequence). Trimming pared 1 base from V and 3 bases from J, leaving 13 bases between. The CDR3 consists of 15 residues. CDR3 amino acids: CASSIGTYGGYEQYF. The CDR3 DNA follows: TGTGCCAGTAGTATAGGCACCTACGGGGGCTACGAGCAGTACTTC.

The DNA for the CDR3 is TGTGCCACCAGTGACCCGGACAGGGACTCGGGCTACACCTTC. Protein product: CATSDPDRDSGYTF. The chain recombines TRBV24-1 with TRBJ1-2, with TRBD1 matching 8 bases. CDR1 is KGHDR, CDR2 SFDVKD, per germline. J was trimmed by 8 bases and V by 4 bases; bases with no gene match: 8. This CDR3 is 14 amino acids long.

The chain links TRBV5-4 to TRBJ2-4, with 10 bases lining up with TRBD1. The germline V gene encodes CDR1 SGHNT and CDR2 YYREEE (reference sequence). This CDR3 comprises 15 residues. The V gene end was trimmed by 4 bases and the J gene end by 6 bases; junction bases not matched to a gene: 7. The CDR3 sequence is CASSPTGGEGNIQYF. CDR3 bases: TGTGCCAGCAGCCCGACAGGGGGCGAGGGAAACATTCAGTACTTC.

The gene calls are TRBV5-4 and TRBJ2-5; 7 bases agree with TRBD1. Trimming cost V 4 bases and J 2 bases; bases outside gene matches: 5. This CDR3 contains 14 residues. In germline, CDR1 is SGHNT, CDR2 YYREEE (reference sequence). The CDR3 here is CASSRDSQQETQYF. The CDR3 DNA reads TGTGCCAGCAGCCGGGACAGCCAACAAGAGACCCAGTACTTC.

This chain uses TRBV11-3 with TRBJ1-4; perhaps TRBD1 as D (5 bases). V shed 1 base and J shed 7 bases, with 16 bases lying between them. This CDR3 has 16 residues. The V gene's germline CDR1 is SGHNT and CDR2 YENEEA. CDR3: CASSLGYGTALEKLFF. The CDR3 DNA is TGTGCCAGCAGCTTAGGGTATGGGACTGCCCTTGAAAAACTGTTTTTT.

This clone was seen more than once but under ten times. The chain recombines TRBV2 with TRBJ1-4; 10 positions agree with TRBD1. CDR1 and CDR2 (germline): SNHLY, FYNNEI. CDR3 size: 15 residues. The ends lost 8 bases at V and 4 bases at J; junction bases unmatched: 7. CDR3 sequence reads: CASRDRGLLNEKLFF. In DNA form, the CDR3 reads TGTGCCAGCCGGGACAGGGGCCTCCTTAATGAAAAACTGTTTTTT.

The V gene is TRBV21-1, the J gene TRBJ2-2; the D call of TRBD1 is as the table states it, not checked on the DNA. TRBV21-1 is an annotated pseudogene. The CDR3 is made up of 14 amino acids. In DNA form, the CDR3 reads TGTGCCAGCAGCCAGTCTCCGAACACCGGGGAGCTGTTTTTT. Translating gives CASSQSPNTGELFF.